This T cell receptor (beta chain) was recovered during a study of blood T cell repertoires in COVID-19. Background on the study: Acute and convalescent COVID-19 samples came from the United States, Italy and Spain. Sample material is recorded as cDNA or gDNA derived from T cells, B-cell-depleted T cells, or PBMCs.

Authors' data handling: Amplified reference gene primers provided the basis for estimating nucleated cell counts. Assay used: immunoSEQ multiplex PCR; TCRdb lists only in-frame clones, some missing. V, J and clone size derive from that table, while D and trimming were established from the DNA sequence. This table has about 220,000 clones, less than 90% appearing once. This clone was observed a few times. CDR3 length: 14 amino acids. Germline V gene sequence: CDR1 MNHEY, CDR2 SVGEGT. The ends were cut back, 6 bases at V and 4 bases at J, with 15 bases in the middle. Specimen: peripheral blood. This chain joins TRBV6-2 or TRBV6-3 and TRBJ2-5; D is possibly TRBD1 (6 bases). The TCR comes from a man aged 25-45 years with active or convalescent COVID-19. The DNA for the CDR3 is TGTGCCAGCAGCAACAGGGTGAGGGGAGAGACCCAGTACTTC. As protein: CASSNRVRGETQYF.